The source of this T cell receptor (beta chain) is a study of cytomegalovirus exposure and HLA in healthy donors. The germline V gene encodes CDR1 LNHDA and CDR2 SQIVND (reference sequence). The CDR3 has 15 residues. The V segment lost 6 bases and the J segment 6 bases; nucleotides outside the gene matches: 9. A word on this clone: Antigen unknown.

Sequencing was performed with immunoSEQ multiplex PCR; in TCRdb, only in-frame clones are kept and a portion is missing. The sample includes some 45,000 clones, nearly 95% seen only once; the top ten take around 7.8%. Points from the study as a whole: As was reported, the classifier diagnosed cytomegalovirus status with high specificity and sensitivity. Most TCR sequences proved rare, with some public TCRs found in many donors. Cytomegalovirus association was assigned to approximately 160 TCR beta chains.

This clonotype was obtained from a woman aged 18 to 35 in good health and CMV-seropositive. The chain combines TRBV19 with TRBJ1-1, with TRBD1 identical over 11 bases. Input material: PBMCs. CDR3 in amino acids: CASSPDRGLSAEAFF. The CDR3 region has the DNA TGTGCCAGTAGCCCGGACAGGGGGCTTTCTGCTGAAGCTTTCTTT.